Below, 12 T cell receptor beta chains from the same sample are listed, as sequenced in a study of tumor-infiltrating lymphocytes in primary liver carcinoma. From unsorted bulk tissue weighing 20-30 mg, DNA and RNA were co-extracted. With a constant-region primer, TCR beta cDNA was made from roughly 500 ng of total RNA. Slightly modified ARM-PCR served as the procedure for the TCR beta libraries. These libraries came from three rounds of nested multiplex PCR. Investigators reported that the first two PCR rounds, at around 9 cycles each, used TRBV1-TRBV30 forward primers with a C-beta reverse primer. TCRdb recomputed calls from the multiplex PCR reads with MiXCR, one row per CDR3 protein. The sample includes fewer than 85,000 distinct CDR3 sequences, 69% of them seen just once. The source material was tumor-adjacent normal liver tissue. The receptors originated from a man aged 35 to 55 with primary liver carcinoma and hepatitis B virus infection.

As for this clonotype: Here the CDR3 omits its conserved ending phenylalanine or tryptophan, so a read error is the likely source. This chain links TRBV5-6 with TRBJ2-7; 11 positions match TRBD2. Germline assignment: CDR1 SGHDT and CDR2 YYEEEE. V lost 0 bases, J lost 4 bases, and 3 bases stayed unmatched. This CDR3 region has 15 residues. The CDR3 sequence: CASSLELAGVYEQYY. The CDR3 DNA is TGTGCCAGCAGCTTGGAACTAGCGGGGGTGTACGAGCAGTACTAC.

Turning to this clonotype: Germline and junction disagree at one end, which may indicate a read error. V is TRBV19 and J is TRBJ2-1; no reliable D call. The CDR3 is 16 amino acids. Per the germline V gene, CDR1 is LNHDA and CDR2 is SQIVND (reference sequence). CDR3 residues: CAGSLSTLSYYNEQFF. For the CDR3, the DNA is TGTGCCGGTAGTTTGTCAACCTTGAGCTACTACAATGAGCAGTTCTTC.

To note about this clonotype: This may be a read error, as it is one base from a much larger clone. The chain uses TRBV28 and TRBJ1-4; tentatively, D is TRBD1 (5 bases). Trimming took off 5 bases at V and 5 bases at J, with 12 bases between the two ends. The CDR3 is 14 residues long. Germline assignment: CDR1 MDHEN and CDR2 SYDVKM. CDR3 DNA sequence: TGTGCCAGCAGTATAAAGGGGCGAAATGAAAAACTGTTTTTT. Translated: CASSIKGRNEKLFF.

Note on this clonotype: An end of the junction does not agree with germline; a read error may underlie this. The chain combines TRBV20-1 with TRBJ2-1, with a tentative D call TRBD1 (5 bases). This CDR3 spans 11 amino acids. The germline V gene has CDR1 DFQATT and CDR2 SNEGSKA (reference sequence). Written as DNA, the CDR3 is TGCAGTGCTAGGGGGCCCCCTGGGCAGCTCTTC. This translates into CSARGPPGQLF.

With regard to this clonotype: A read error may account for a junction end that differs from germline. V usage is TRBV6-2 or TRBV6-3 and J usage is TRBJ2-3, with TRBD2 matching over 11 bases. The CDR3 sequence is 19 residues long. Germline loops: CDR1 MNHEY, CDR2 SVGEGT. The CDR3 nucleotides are TGTGCTAGCAGTTCGAGACTAGCGGGGACAAGTGCTAGCACAGATACGCAGTATTTT. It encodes CASSSRLAGTSASTDTQYF.

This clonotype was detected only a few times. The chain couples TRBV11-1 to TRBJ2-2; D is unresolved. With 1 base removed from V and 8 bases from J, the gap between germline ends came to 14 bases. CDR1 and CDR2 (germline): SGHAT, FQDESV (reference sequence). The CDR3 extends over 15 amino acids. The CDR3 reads CASSLDGPYSGELFF. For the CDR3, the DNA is TGTGCCAGCAGCTTAGACGGTCCGTACAGTGGGGAGCTGTTTTTT. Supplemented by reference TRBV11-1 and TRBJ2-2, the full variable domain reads EAEVAQSPRYKITEKSQAVAFWCDPISGHATLYWYRQILGQGPELLVQFQDESVVDDSQLPKDRFSAERLKGVDSTLKIQPAELGDSAMYLCASSLDGPYSGELFFGEGSRLTVL.

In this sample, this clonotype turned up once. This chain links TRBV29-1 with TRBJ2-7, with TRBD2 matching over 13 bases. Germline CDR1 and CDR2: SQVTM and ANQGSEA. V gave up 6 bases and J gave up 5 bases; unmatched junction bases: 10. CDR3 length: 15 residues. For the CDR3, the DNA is TGCAGCGTACACGGGACTAGCGGGGAGCCCCACGAGCAGTACTTC. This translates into CSVHGTSGEPHEQYF.

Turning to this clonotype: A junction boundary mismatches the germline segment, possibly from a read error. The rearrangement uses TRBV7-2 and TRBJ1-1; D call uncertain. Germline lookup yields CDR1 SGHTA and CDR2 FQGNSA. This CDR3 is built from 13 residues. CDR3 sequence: CASSLFENPEAFF. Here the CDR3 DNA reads TGTGCCAGTAGCTTATTTGAGAACCCTGAAGCTTTCTTT.

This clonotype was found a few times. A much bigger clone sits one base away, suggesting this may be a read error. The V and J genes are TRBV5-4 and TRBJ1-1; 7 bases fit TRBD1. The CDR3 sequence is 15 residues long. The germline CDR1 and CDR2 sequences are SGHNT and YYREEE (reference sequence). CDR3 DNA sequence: TGTACCAGCAGCTTGGTCGGGCAGGGGGACACTGAAGCTTTCTTT. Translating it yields CTSSLVGQGDTEAFF.

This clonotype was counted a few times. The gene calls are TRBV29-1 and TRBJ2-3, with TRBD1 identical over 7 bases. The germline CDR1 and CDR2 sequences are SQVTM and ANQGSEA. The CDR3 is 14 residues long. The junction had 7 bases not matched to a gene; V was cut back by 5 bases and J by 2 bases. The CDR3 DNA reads TGCAGCGTTCAACAGGGGACCCCCACAGATACGCAGTATTTT. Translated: CSVQQGTPTDTQYF.

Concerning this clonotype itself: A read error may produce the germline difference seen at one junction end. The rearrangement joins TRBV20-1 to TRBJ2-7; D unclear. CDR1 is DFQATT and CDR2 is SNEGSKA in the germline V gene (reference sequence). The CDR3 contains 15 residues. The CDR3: CSASYVHYPSYEEYF. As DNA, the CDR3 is TGCAGTGCTAGTTATGTCCACTATCCGTCCTACGAGGAGTACTTC.

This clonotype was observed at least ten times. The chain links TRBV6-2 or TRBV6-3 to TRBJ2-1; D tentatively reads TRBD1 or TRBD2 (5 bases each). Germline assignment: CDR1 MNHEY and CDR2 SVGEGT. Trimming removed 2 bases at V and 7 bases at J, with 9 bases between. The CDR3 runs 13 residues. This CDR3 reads CASSYGTGNEQFF. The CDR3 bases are TGTGCCAGCAGTTACGGGACCGGGAATGAGCAGTTCTTC.